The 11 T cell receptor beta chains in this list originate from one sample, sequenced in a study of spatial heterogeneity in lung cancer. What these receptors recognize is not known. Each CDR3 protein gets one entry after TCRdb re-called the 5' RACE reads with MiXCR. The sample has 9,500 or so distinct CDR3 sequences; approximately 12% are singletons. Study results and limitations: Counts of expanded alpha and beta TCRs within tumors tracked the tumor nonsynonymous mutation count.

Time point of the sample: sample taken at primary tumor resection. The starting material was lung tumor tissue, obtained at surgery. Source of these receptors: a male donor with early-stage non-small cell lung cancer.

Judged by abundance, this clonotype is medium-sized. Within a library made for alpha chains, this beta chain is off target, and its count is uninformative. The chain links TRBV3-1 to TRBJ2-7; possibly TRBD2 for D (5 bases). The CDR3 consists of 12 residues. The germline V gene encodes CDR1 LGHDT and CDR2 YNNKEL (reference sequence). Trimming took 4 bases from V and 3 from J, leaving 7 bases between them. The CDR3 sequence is CASSPGIYEQYF. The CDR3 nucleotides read TGTGCCAGCAGCCCGGGAATCTACGAGCAGTACTTC.

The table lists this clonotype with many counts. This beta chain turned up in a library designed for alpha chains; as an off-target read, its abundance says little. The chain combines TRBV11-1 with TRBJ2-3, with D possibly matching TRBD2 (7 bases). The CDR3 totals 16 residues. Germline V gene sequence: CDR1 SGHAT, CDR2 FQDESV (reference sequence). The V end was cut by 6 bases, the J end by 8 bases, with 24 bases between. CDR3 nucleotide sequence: TGTGCCAGCAGTCCTGTACGGGGGCCGCCGGGAGGTACGCAGTATTTT. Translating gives CASSPVRGPPGGTQYF.

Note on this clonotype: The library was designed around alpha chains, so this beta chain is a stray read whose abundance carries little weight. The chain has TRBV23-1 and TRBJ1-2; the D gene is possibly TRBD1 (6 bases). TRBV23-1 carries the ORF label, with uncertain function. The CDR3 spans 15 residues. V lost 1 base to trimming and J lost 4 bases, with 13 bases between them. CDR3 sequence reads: CASSQWARGSYGYTF. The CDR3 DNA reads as TGCGCCAGCAGTCAATGGGCGAGGGGGAGCTATGGCTACACCTTC.

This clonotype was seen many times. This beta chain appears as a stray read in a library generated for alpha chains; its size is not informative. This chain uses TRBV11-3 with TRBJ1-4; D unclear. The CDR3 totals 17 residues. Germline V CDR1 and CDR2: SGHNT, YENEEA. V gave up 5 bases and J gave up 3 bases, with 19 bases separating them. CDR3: CASSGYTDSGANEKLFF. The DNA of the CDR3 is TGTGCCAGCAGCGGATACACAGATTCAGGAGCTAATGAAAAACTGTTTTTT.

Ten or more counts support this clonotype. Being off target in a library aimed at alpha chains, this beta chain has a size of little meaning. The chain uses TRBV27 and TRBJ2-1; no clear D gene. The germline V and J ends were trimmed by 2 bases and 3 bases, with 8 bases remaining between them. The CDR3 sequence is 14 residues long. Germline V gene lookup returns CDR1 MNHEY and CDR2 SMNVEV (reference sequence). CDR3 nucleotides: TGTGCCAGCAGTTTAACGTCCGACTACAATGAGCAGTTCTTC. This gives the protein CASSLTSDYNEQFF.

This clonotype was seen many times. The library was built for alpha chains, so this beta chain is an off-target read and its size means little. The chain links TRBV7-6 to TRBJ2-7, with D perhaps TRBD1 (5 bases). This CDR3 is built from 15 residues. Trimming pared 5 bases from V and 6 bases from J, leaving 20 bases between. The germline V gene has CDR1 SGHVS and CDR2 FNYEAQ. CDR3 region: CASSRADRPSSEQYF. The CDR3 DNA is TGTGCCAGCAGCCGGGCCGACAGACCATCATCCGAGCAGTACTTC.

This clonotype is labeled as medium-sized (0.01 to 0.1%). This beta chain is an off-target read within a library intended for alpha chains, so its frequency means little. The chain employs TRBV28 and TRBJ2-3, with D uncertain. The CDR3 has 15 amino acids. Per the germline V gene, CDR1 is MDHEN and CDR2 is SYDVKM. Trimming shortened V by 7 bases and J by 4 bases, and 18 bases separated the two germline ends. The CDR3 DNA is TGTGCCAGCACCGGACGGGCCAACTTCCCAGATACGCAGTATTTT. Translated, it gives CASTGRANFPDTQYF.

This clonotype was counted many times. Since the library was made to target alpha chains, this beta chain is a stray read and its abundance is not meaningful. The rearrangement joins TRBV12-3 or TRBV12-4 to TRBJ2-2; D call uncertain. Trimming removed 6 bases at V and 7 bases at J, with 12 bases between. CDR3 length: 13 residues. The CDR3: CASSSSRSGELFF. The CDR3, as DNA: TGTGCCAGCAGCTCTTCGAGAAGCGGGGAGCTGTTTTTT.

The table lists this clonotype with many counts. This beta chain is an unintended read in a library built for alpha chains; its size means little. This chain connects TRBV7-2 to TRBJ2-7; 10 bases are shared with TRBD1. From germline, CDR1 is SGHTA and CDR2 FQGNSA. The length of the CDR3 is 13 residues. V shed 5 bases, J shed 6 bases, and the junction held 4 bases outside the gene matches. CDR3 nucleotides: TGTGCCAGCAGCCCGGGACAGGGGCGCGAGCAGTACTTC. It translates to CASSPGQGREQYF.

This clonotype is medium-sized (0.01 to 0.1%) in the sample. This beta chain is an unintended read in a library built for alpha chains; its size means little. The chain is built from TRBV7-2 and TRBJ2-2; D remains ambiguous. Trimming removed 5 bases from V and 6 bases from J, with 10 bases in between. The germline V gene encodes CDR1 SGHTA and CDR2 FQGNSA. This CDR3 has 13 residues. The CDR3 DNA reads TGTGCCAGCAGCCCGGTCCGGTCCGGGGAGCTGTTTTTT. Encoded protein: CASSPVRSGELFF. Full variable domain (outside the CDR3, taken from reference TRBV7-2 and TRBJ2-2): GAGVSQSPSNKVTEKGKDVELRCDPISGHTALYWYRQSLGQGLEFLIYFQGNSAPDKSGLPSDRFSAERTGGSVSTLTIQRTQQEDSAVYLCASSPVRSGELFFGEGSRLTVL.

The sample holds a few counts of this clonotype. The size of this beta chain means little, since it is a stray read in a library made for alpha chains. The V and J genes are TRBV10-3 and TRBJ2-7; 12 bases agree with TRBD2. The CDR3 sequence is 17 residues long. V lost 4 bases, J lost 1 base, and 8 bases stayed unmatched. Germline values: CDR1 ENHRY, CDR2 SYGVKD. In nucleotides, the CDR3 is TGTGCCATCAGTGGACTAGCGGGAGTGTCGGCGTCCTACGAGCAGTACTTC. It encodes CAISGLAGVSASYEQYF.